The following is a T cell receptor beta chain sequence with its context. These data belong to a study of blood T cells in healthy people across ages. CDR1 and CDR2 from the germline V gene are SGHTA and FQGNSA. CDR3 length: 15 residues. Every sample yielded at least 6.5 million isolated PBMCs. A sample-barcoded 5' primer and a J-beta primer mix were used in a second PCR of roughly 7 to 12 cycles. MiXCR, run by TCRdb on the 5' RACE reads, gives a single entry per CDR3 protein. The sample includes about 1.8 million distinct CDR3 sequences, 49% of them seen just once. The sample taken for sequencing was blood. The chain recombines TRBV7-2 with TRBJ2-7; 8 nucleotides line up with TRBD2. The J call may be incorrect, as the DNA end agrees better with TRBJ2-5. The receptor was isolated from a middle-aged woman in good health. CDR3 coding DNA: TGTGCCAGCAGCTTATCCGGGACTAGTGTAGAGACCCAGTACTTC. Translation gives CASSLSGTSVETQYF.